This TCR beta chain was documented in a study of PD-1 blockade in mismatch repair-deficient tumors. Study-wide context: Patients had approximately 13 mismatch repair-deficient cancer types, all previously treated and progressing. Notes on the study in general: Tumor-resident clones, often absent from pretreatment blood, expanded after pembrolizumab and then contracted.

In the case of this clone: Its antigen is as yet unknown.

Using immunoSEQ multiplex PCR, the repertoire was profiled, and TCRdb retains in-frame clones only, with some absent. The table records about 14,000 clones, 84% of them present only once. CDR1 is MDHEN, CDR2 SYDVKM, per germline. V lost 10 bases and J lost 0; bases outside the gene matches: 8. The CDR3 runs 17 residues. Time point described: 10-day in vitro stimulation with candidate neoantigen peptide 4. A roughly nine-day in vitro culture was run per each of seven reactive peptides. The source is an adult with mismatch repair-deficient cancer. The chain links TRBV28 to TRBJ2-5; TRBD2 aligns across 16 bases. This specimen consisted of cells cultured in vitro, obtained from a patient treated with pembrolizumab. DNA for the CDR3: TGTGCCACCGTCCCGGGACTAGCGGGAGGGTACCAAGAGACCCAGTACTTC. Its protein product is CATVPGLAGGYQETQYF.